This T cell receptor (beta chain) came from a study of post-analysis software for immune sequencing data. This clonotype was seen a handful of times. The antigen remains undetermined. Unique molecular identifiers tagged the TCR beta cDNA libraries. TCRdb processed the PCR reads anew with MiXCR; each CDR3 protein has one entry. Of roughly 570,000 distinct CDR3 sequences in the sample, 30% to 40% are singletons; the top ten hold 4.5% to 7.5%. Study-wide results and limits: Multiple sclerosis was associated with a significant reduction in normalized Chao1 diversity relative to controls. Samples from one preparation batch, clustered by F measure, grouped strongly together. Patients carried roughly 5 TRBV segments more frequently than controls did, and TRBV5-6, TRBV5-1 and TRBV20-1 were among them.

The CDR3 extends over 14 amino acids. Germline V gives CDR1 MNHNS, CDR2 SASEGT. V dropped 7 bases and J dropped 2 bases, with 13 bases sitting between them. The sequencing sample was made of blood. This chain links TRBV6-1 with TRBJ2-3; D is uncertain. This TCR was sampled from a girl aged 2 to 17 with multiple sclerosis. CDR3 sequence: CASKNSHSTDTQYF. CDR3 DNA: TGTGCCAGCAAAAACAGTCATTCCACAGATACGCAGTATTTT.